This TCR beta chain originates from a study of T-cell reconstitution after alpha-beta-depleted transplantation in children. General study findings and limits: The origin of high day-60 TCRbeta diversity in some patients lay in surviving recipient T cells and thymic progenitors.

This clonotype showed up many times. The antigen is unknown. Construction of the TCRbeta library involved unique molecular identifiers. TCRdb reprocessed the PCR reads via MiXCR and lists one record per CDR3 protein. The sample contains fewer than 700,000 distinct CDR3 sequences, about 23% of which appear only once. V was cut by 3 bases and J by 2 bases, with 12 bases left in between. The CDR3 runs 14 residues. CDR1 is DFQATT and CDR2 is SNEGSKA in the germline V gene (reference sequence). The receptor comes from a boy under three years old who had a stem cell transplant for acute myeloid leukemia, so the T cells may come from the graft donor. Sequenced here: PBMCs, mostly from graft donor cells, sampled 360 days after TCRalphabeta/CD19-depleted stem cell transplant. The V gene is TRBV20-1, the J gene TRBJ2-3; D possibly corresponds to TRBD2 (6 bases). The chain's CDR3 is CSASRGKPTDTQYF. The CDR3 coding sequence is TGCAGTGCTAGCCGGGGGAAACCCACAGATACGCAGTATTTT.